Detailed here is one T cell receptor (beta chain). Its target is not known. The data are from a study of OX40 agonist ivuxolimab in advanced cancers. Study context: Every 2 weeks, ivuxolimab was infused into the patients intravenously at between 0.01 and 10 mg/kg. With a range of roughly 20 to 90, age averaged about 59 years, and 75% to 90% were male. One hepatocellular carcinoma and a couple of cutaneous melanoma patients partially responded. Findings and caveats of the study: At 0.1 to 3.0 mg/kg and by week 6, CD4+ and CD8+ T cells in the blood had expanded clonally.

Only in-frame clones appear in the TCRdb table, and some are missing; sequencing was by immunoSEQ multiplex PCR. The table includes tens of thousands of clones, approximately 90% detected once. The junction had 11 bases not matched to a gene; V was cut back by 7 bases and J by 3 bases. The CDR3 is 16 residues long. CDR1 is LNHDA, CDR2 SQIVND, per germline (reference sequence). This TCR was recovered from an adult with an advanced solid tumor such as melanoma, head and neck, liver or kidney cancer. The genes are TRBV19 and TRBJ1-5; 8 bases agree with TRBD1. The source was CD4+ or CD8+ T cells sorted from blood, collected in a trial of the OX40 agonist ivuxolimab. The CDR3 spells CASTRTGTGDNQPQHF. In DNA form, the CDR3 reads TGTGCCAGTACCAGAACCGGGACAGGAGACAATCAGCCCCAGCATTTT.